A single sample is the source of the 18 T cell receptor beta chains below, sequenced in a study of CD8+ T cells in alopecia areata. Sequencing relied on a cDNA template that was reverse transcribed from extracted RNA. The repertoire was sequenced with immunoSEQ multiplex PCR; TCRdb's copy has only in-frame clones and lacks some. The sample includes approximately 210,000 clones, less than 70% of them seen just once. Treatment indicated: oral pan-JAK inhibitor, 5-10 mg twice daily. Sequencing was performed on CD4+ T cells sorted from blood, taken at week 49, from a patient treated with tofacitinib. These receptors originate from a human donor with alopecia areata.

CDR3 loop: CSVEYRDLLGKLFF. DNA of the CDR3: TGCAGCGTTGAGTACAGGGACCTCCTGGGAAAACTGTTTTTT. This chain joins TRBV29-1 and TRBJ1-4; tentative D call: TRBD1 (6 bases). Germline V lookup: CDR1 SQVTM, CDR2 ANQGSEA. V lost 3 bases, J lost 10 bases, and 18 bases lay in between. The CDR3 length is 14 residues.

The chain employs TRBV6-5 and TRBJ1-6; possibly TRBD1 for D (5 bases). The CDR3 sequence is 13 residues long. Germline-derived CDR1 and CDR2 are MNHEY and SVGAGI. V lost 8 bases and J 7 bases, leaving 12 bases between the germline ends. CDR3 region: CASYLGVNSPLHF. CDR3 sequence (DNA): TGTGCCAGCTACCTAGGGGTGAATTCACCCCTCCACTTT.

The chain joins TRBV2 to TRBJ2-5; a weak D match, TRBD2 (6 bases). Germline CDR1 reads SNHLY; CDR2 reads FYNNEI. Between the trimmed V and J ends, which lost 6 bases and 5 bases, there was a span of 16 bases. The CDR3 length is 14 residues. The CDR3 nucleotides are TGTGCCAGCAGGGAGGGGTCAAAAGTGGAGACCCAGTACTTC. Protein sequence: CASREGSKVETQYF.

The chain uses TRBV5-1 and TRBJ1-1; D perhaps matches TRBD1 (6 bases). V dropped 3 bases and J dropped 1 base, with 10 bases sitting between them. This CDR3 is built from 14 residues. The V gene's germline CDR1 is SGHRS and CDR2 YFSETQ. CDR3 nucleotides: TGCGCCAGCAGCTCCAGGGGCGGGAACACTGAAGCTTTCTTT. Protein product: CASSSRGGNTEAFF.

In its sample, this clone was seen once. The gene calls are TRBV6-5 and TRBJ2-2; D remains unclear. The CDR3 is 14 residues long. Germline V CDR1 and CDR2: MNHEY, SVGAGI. The V end was cut by 7 bases, the J end by 5 bases, with 14 bases between. The CDR3 reads CASTNSRRTGELFF. DNA for the CDR3: TGTGCCAGCACCAACTCACGTCGAACCGGGGAGCTGTTTTTT.

This rearrangement joins TRBV29-1 to TRBJ1-2; D possibly corresponds to TRBD1 (5 bases). Germline CDR1 is SQVTM and CDR2 is ANQGSEA. The CDR3 spans 13 residues. V lost 7 bases and J 4 bases, leaving 16 bases between the germline ends. CDR3: CSDSSGTSYGYTF. Written as DNA, the CDR3 is TGCAGCGACTCTTCCGGGACCTCCTATGGCTACACCTTC.

This clone was recorded only once. The chain couples TRBV2 to TRBJ2-1; 8 bases line up with TRBD2. Germline-derived CDR1 and CDR2 are SNHLY and FYNNEI. Trimming at V came to 2 bases and at J to 9 bases, leaving 6 bases not matched to a gene. The CDR3 contains 14 residues. This CDR3 reads CASSERTSLGEQFF. CDR3 DNA: TGTGCCAGCAGTGAACGGACTAGCTTGGGTGAGCAGTTCTTC.

Concerning this clone itself: A much larger clone is a single base away; this may be a read error. The rearrangement joins TRBV7-3 to TRBJ2-3; TRBD2 is a possible D gene (7 bases). The CDR3 extends over 13 amino acids. V dropped 5 bases and J dropped 2 bases, with 8 bases sitting between them. The germline V gene has CDR1 SGHTA and CDR2 FQGTGA. The CDR3 nucleotides read TGTGCCAGCAGCGCGGGGGCCACAGATACGCAGTATTTT. It encodes CASSAGATDTQYF.

The chain recombines TRBV5-1 with TRBJ2-6, with D unclear. Between the trimmed V and J ends, which lost 1 base and 2 bases, there was a span of 1 base. Germline V gene data show CDR1 as SGHRS and CDR2 as YFSETQ. The CDR3 contains 13 residues. The CDR3 spells CASSLTGANVLTF. CDR3 in DNA: TGCGCCAGCAGCTTGACTGGGGCCAACGTCCTGACTTTC.

This clone came up a few times. CDR3 in DNA: TGCAGCGTTGCCGACGGGCGAGAGACCCAGTACTTC. Translating gives CSVADGRETQYF. The chain has TRBV29-1 and TRBJ2-5; D unclear. The germline V gene encodes CDR1 SQVTM and CDR2 ANQGSEA. CDR3 length: 12 residues. Trimming pared 4 bases from V and 4 bases from J, leaving 10 bases between.

This clone came up once. The chain is built from TRBV6-5 and TRBJ1-2; a possible D gene is TRBD1 (5 bases). V lost 2 bases, J lost 8 bases, and 21 bases lay in between. CDR1 is MNHEY, CDR2 SVGAGI, per germline. This CDR3 is 16 amino acids long. The CDR3 is CASSYTQGTGDGGYTF. The CDR3 bases are TGTGCCAGCAGTTACACCCAGGGAACTGGCGATGGGGGCTACACCTTC.

This chain joins TRBV29-1 and TRBJ1-2; D possibly corresponds to TRBD1 (6 bases). Germline V lookup: CDR1 SQVTM, CDR2 ANQGSEA. This CDR3 is built from 13 residues. Trimming left V 0 bases short and J 1 base short, with 6 bases between. CDR3 nucleotide sequence: TGCAGCGTTGAAGAGGACAGTAACTATGGCTACACCTTC. Its protein product is CSVEEDSNYGYTF.

This clone has only a few counts. In DNA form, the CDR3 reads TGCAGCGTTGTGACTAGCGGGGTAATTATCACAGATACGCAGTATTTT. Translating gives CSVVTSGVIITDTQYF. This rearrangement joins TRBV29-1 to TRBJ2-3; 11 bases fit TRBD2. CDR1 SQVTM and CDR2 ANQGSEA come from the germline V gene. V lost 4 bases and J lost 2; bases outside the gene matches: 8. This CDR3 contains 16 residues.

This chain connects TRBV14 to TRBJ2-1; D might be TRBD2 (5 bases). Germline CDR1 and CDR2: SGHDN and FVKESK. The CDR3 is made up of 15 amino acids. Trimming shortened V by 1 base and J by 2 bases, and 9 bases separated the two germline ends. The chain's CDR3 is CASSQVAGPYNEQFF. Here the CDR3 DNA reads TGTGCCAGCAGCCAAGTCGCGGGCCCCTACAATGAGCAGTTCTTC.

The gene calls are TRBV7-8 and TRBJ2-3; possibly TRBD1 or TRBD2 for D (5 bases each). The germline V gene has CDR1 SGHVS and CDR2 FQNEAQ. Trimming shortened V by 5 bases and J by 2 bases, and 20 bases separated the two germline ends. CDR3 length equals 17 residues. CDR3 sequence reads: CASSHGTTRAFTDTQYF. DNA of the CDR3: TGTGCCAGCAGCCACGGGACGACGAGGGCCTTCACAGATACGCAGTATTTT.

The chain is built from TRBV4-3 and TRBJ2-3; possible D gene TRBD2, 6 bases. This CDR3 has 16 residues. Germline V gives CDR1 LGHNA, CDR2 YSLEER. V dropped 1 base and J dropped 2 bases, with 13 bases sitting between them. The CDR3 nucleotides are TGCGCCAGCAGCCAAGCGGGGGTCAGTCCCACAGATACGCAGTATTTT. Protein: CASSQAGVSPTDTQYF.

This chain connects TRBV29-1 to TRBJ1-2; D is unclear. The ends were cut back, 4 bases at V and 0 bases at J, with 9 bases in the middle. In germline, CDR1 is SQVTM, CDR2 ANQGSEA. The CDR3 is 13 residues long. Here the CDR3 DNA reads TGCAGCGTTGTGACTTTAGCTAACTATGGCTACACCTTC. Protein product: CSVVTLANYGYTF.

The chain has TRBV11-1 and TRBJ2-2; D might be TRBD1 or TRBD2, each matching 5 bases. The CDR3 spans 14 residues. In germline, CDR1 is SGHAT, CDR2 FQDESV (reference sequence). Between the trimmed V and J ends, which lost 1 base and 8 bases, there was a span of 11 bases. CDR3 sequence: CASSLGKGPGELFF. CDR3 nucleotides: TGTGCCAGCAGCTTAGGAAAGGGACCGGGGGAGCTGTTTTTT. The variable domain in full, with the rest retrieved from reference TRBV11-1 and TRBJ2-2, is EAEVAQSPRYKITEKSQAVAFWCDPISGHATLYWYRQILGQGPELLVQFQDESVVDDSQLPKDRFSAERLKGVDSTLKIQPAELGDSAMYLCASSLGKGPGELFFGEGSRLTVL.